The 21 T cell receptor beta chains reported below all come from one sample, sequenced in a study of blood T cell repertoires in COVID-19. TCRdb's copy holds only in-frame clones and misses some; the assay was immunoSEQ multiplex PCR. The table has 150,000 or so clones, around nine tenths seen once. The sequenced sample was peripheral blood. The source of these receptors is a woman in her sixties or seventies with COVID-19, enrolled during active disease.

CDR3 DNA: TGCGCCAGCAGCTTGGCGGGTGGGTTTGAAGCTTTCTTT. It translates to CASSLAGGFEAFF. This chain joins TRBV5-1 and TRBJ1-1; D is unresolved. V was pared by 0 bases and J by 7 bases, with 10 bases between. Germline values: CDR1 SGHRS, CDR2 YFSETQ. The CDR3 runs 13 residues.

CDR3 region: CASSLEGGYVEAFF. Here the CDR3 DNA reads TGTGCCAGCAGCTTAGAGGGAGGGTACGTTGAAGCTTTCTTT. The chain is built from TRBV11-1 and TRBJ1-1; D is undetermined. In germline, CDR1 is SGHAT, CDR2 FQDESV (reference sequence). The CDR3 covers 14 residues. V lost 1 base and J 7 bases, leaving 13 bases between the germline ends.

CDR3 sequence (DNA): TGTGCCAGTTCGGGACAGGGGAACACTGAAGCTTTCTTT. This encodes CASSGQGNTEAFF. The chain combines TRBV19 with TRBJ1-1, with 9 bases matching TRBD1. Trimming cost V 8 bases and J 1 base; bases outside gene matches: 2. Germline CDR1 is LNHDA and CDR2 is SQIVND (reference sequence). The CDR3 covers 13 residues.

The V gene is TRBV19, the J gene TRBJ2-3; 9 positions agree with TRBD1. J gave up 6 bases and V 5 bases, and 6 bases lay outside the gene matches. The CDR3 loop spans 14 amino acids. CDR1 LNHDA and CDR2 SQIVND come from the germline V gene (reference sequence). CDR3 sequence reads: CASSEQGARDTQYF. The CDR3 DNA reads as TGTGCCAGTAGTGAACAGGGGGCAAGGGATACGCAGTATTTT. The full variable domain, in which reference TRBV19 and TRBJ2-3 provide the parts outside the CDR3, is DGGITQSPKYLFRKEGQNVTLSCEQNLNHDAMYWYRQDPGQGLRLIYYSQIVNDFQKGDIAEGYSVSREKKESFPLTVTSAQKNPTAFYLCASSEQGARDTQYFGPGTRLTVL.

This sequence joins TRBV28 and TRBJ1-5; 9 nucleotides match TRBD1. The CDR3 has 13 amino acids. The germline V gene encodes CDR1 MDHEN and CDR2 SYDVKM. The CDR3 is CASQGQGGQPQHF. As DNA, the CDR3 is TGTGCTAGCCAGGGACAGGGAGGTCAGCCCCAGCATTTT.

The chain recombines TRBV2 with TRBJ1-4, with D possibly TRBD1 on 5 matching bases. Trimming cost V 2 bases and J 8 bases, with 12 bases left between them. The CDR3 covers 14 residues. Germline-derived CDR1 and CDR2 are SNHLY and FYNNEI. In DNA, the CDR3 is TGTGCCAGCAGTGAAATCAGGGTTGGGGAAAAACTGTTTTTT. It is translated as CASSEIRVGEKLFF. Full variable domain (remainder filled in from reference TRBV2 and TRBJ1-4): EPEVTQTPSHQVTQMGQEVILRCVPISNHLYFYWYRQILGQKVEFLVSFYNNEISEKSEIFDDQFSVERPDGSNFTLKIRSTKLEDSAMYFCASSEIRVGEKLFFGSGTQLSVL.

The V gene is TRBV7-8, the J gene TRBJ1-1; 7 positions match TRBD1. V was pared by 1 base and J by 3 bases, with 2 bases of the junction left unmatched. In germline, CDR1 is SGHVS, CDR2 FQNEAQ. The CDR3 contains 14 residues. CDR3: CASSLEGADTEAFF. As DNA, the CDR3 is TGTGCCAGCAGCTTAGAGGGGGCCGACACTGAAGCTTTCTTT. Together with reference TRBV7-8 and TRBJ1-1, the CDR3 gives the full variable domain: GAGVSQSPRYKVAKRGQDVALRCDPISGHVSLFWYQQALGQGPEFLTYFQNEAQLDKSGLPSDRFFAERPEGSVSTLKIQRTQQEDSAVYLCASSLEGADTEAFFGQGTRLTVV.

This clone occurred many times. The V gene is TRBV5-5, the J gene TRBJ1-2; D possibly corresponds to TRBD1 (6 bases). This CDR3 is 14 amino acids long. Trimming left V 2 bases short and J 5 bases short, with 13 bases between. The V gene's germline CDR1 is SGHKS and CDR2 YYEKEE (reference sequence). The CDR3 is CASSFSGTMYGYTF. In DNA, the CDR3 is TGTGCCAGCAGCTTTTCCGGGACAATGTATGGCTACACCTTC. Full variable domain (rest looked up from reference TRBV5-5 and TRBJ1-2): DAGVTQSPTHLIKTRGQQVTLRCSPISGHKSVSWYQQVLGQGPQFIFQYYEKEERGRGNFPDRFSARQFPNYSSELNVNALLLGDSALYLCASSFSGTMYGYTFGSGTRLTVV.

The CDR3 region is CATSREGAQANYGYTF. DNA of the CDR3: TGTGCCACCAGCAGAGAGGGGGCCCAAGCTAACTATGGCTACACCTTC. The gene calls are TRBV15 and TRBJ1-2; perhaps TRBD1 as D (6 bases). Deletions cut 0 bases from V and 0 bases from J, with 11 bases between. CDR1 is LNHNV, CDR2 YYDKDF, per germline (reference sequence). This CDR3 is 16 amino acids long.

This clone has a handful of counts. This sequence joins TRBV6-5 and TRBJ1-3; D is unclear. The V and J ends lost 0 bases and 2 bases respectively, with 8 bases between them. Germline assignment: CDR1 MNHEY and CDR2 SVGAGI. The CDR3 contains 15 residues. This CDR3 reads CASSYSGTAGNTIYF. DNA for the CDR3: TGTGCCAGCAGTTACTCGGGCACAGCTGGAAACACCATATATTTT.

The chain links TRBV5-5 to TRBJ1-5, with 10 positions matching TRBD1. The CDR3 extends over 14 amino acids. The germline V gene encodes CDR1 SGHKS and CDR2 YYEKEE (reference sequence). V lost 2 bases to trimming and J lost 11 bases; unmatched junction nucleotides: 7. The CDR3 DNA reads as TGTGCCAGCAGCTTAGGACAGGGGGGCTGGTCCCAGCATTTT. Amino acid sequence: CASSLGQGGWSQHF.

The gene calls are TRBV9 and TRBJ1-2; D might be TRBD1 (5 bases). The CDR3 has 16 residues. Germline V gene sequence: CDR1 SGDLS, CDR2 YYNGEE. V was shortened by 5 bases and J by 2 bases, with 19 bases between the two germline ends. This CDR3 is CASSPLGLDSNYGYTF. In nucleotides, the CDR3 is TGTGCCAGCAGTCCCCTCGGCCTTGACAGCAACTATGGCTACACCTTC.

This clone was recorded at least ten times. The chain employs TRBV7-9 and TRBJ2-3; 13 nucleotides agree with TRBD2. The germline V gene encodes CDR1 SEHNR and CDR2 FQNEAQ (reference sequence). With V trimmed by 3 bases and J by 9 bases, 12 bases remained unmatched. This CDR3 is 17 amino acids long. Here the CDR3 DNA reads TGTGCCAGCAGCTTCACTTCCACTAGCGGGGGGGCAGTCACGCAGTATTTT. Its protein is CASSFTSTSGGAVTQYF.

In the case of this clone: At one boundary the junction diverges from the germline segment, which might be a read error. This sample also contains other DNA sequences that code for the same CDR3. V and J are TRBV5-4 and TRBJ2-1; D uncertain. This CDR3 region has 11 residues. CDR1 SGHNT and CDR2 YYREEE come from the germline V gene (reference sequence). In nucleotides, the CDR3 is TGTGCCAGCAGCTCCTCCAATGAGCAGTTCTTC. This encodes CASSSSNEQFF. Drawing the rest from reference TRBV5-4 and TRBJ2-1, the complete variable domain is ETGVTQSPTHLIKTRGQQVTLRCSSQSGHNTVSWYQQALGQGPQFIFQYYREEENGRGNFPPRFSGLQFPNYSSELNVNALELDDSALYLCASSSSNEQFFGPGTRLTVL.

This chain links TRBV28 with TRBJ1-2; 7 bases are a match to TRBD1. The junction had 17 bases not matched to a gene; V was cut back by 7 bases and J by 3 bases. CDR3 length: 17 residues. Looked up from germline, CDR1 is MDHEN and CDR2 is SYDVKM. The CDR3 DNA is TGTGCCAGCACTAACAGTGGGGGTAGGGGGCAAGACTATGGCTACACCTTC. Its protein product is CASTNSGGRGQDYGYTF.

The chain employs TRBV3-1 (or the pseudogene TRBV3-2) and TRBJ1-3; no clear D. The germline V and J ends were trimmed by 1 base and 1 base, with 5 bases remaining between them. CDR3 size: 14 residues. Looked up from germline, CDR1 is LGHDT and CDR2 is YNNKEL (reference sequence). CDR3 DNA sequence: TGTGCCAGCAGCCAAGGTCCATCTGGAAACACCATATATTTT. Its protein product is CASSQGPSGNTIYF.

The J gene is TRBJ1-3, the V gene TRBV6-5, with 7 bases identical to TRBD1. Germline values: CDR1 MNHEY, CDR2 SVGAGI. V trimming: 6 bases; J trimming: 10 bases; junction bases outside the gene matches: 9. This CDR3 is 13 amino acids long. CDR3 sequence reads: CASRGDSWLTIYF. In nucleotides, the CDR3 is TGTGCCAGCAGGGGGGACAGCTGGTTAACCATATATTTT.

The chain couples TRBV4-1 to TRBJ1-1; no clear D gene. The CDR3 is 15 residues long. V was clipped by 0 bases and J by 1 base, with 9 bases between them. Germline V gene data show CDR1 as MGHRA and CDR2 as YSYEKL. The CDR3 sequence: CASSQDGQPNTEAFF. CDR3 in DNA: TGCGCCAGCAGCCAAGATGGGCAGCCGAACACTGAAGCTTTCTTT.

This chain joins TRBV27 and TRBJ2-7; 8 bases agree with TRBD1. V lost 3 bases to trimming and J lost 6 bases; unmatched junction nucleotides: 7. This CDR3 spans 14 amino acids. From germline, CDR1 is MNHEY and CDR2 SMNVEV (reference sequence). The CDR3 DNA sequence: TGTGCCAGCAGTTTTCGCAGGGGGCTGAGCGAGCAGTACTTC. This translates into CASSFRRGLSEQYF.

This sequence joins TRBV24-1 and TRBJ2-7; TRBD1 aligns across 7 bases. J gave up 6 bases and V 4 bases, and 5 bases lay outside the gene matches. CDR3 length: 13 residues. Germline CDR1 and CDR2: KGHDR and SFDVKD. The CDR3 region is CATSEANRGEQYF. DNA of the CDR3: TGTGCCACCAGTGAAGCGAACAGGGGCGAGCAGTACTTC.

The rearrangement uses TRBV5-5 and TRBJ2-1; D is perhaps TRBD1 (6 bases). The CDR3 runs 16 residues. From germline, CDR1 is SGHKS and CDR2 YYEKEE (reference sequence). Trimming pared 4 bases from V and 4 bases from J, leaving 18 bases between. CDR3 in amino acids: CASSVHRDKIYNEQFF. Written as DNA, the CDR3 is TGTGCCAGCAGCGTACACCGGGACAAAATTTACAATGAGCAGTTCTTC.